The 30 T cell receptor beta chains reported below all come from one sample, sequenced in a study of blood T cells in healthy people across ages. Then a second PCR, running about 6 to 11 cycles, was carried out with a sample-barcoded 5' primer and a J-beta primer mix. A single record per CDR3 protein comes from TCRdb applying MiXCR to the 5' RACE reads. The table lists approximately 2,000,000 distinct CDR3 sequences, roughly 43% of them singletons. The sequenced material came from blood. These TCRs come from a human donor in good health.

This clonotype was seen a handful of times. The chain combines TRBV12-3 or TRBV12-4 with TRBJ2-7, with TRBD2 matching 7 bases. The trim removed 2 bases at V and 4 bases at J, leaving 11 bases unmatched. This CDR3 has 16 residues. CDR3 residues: CASSLWGTRGRYEQYF. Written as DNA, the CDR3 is TGTGCCAGCAGTTTATGGGGGACGCGGGGGAGGTACGAGCAGTACTTC.

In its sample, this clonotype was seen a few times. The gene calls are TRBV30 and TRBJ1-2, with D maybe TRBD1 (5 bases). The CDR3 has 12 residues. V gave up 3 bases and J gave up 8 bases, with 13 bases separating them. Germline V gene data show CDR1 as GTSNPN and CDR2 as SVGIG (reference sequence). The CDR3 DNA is TGTGCCTGGAGGCCCGGTACAGGAGGCTACACCTTC. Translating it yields CAWRPGTGGYTF.

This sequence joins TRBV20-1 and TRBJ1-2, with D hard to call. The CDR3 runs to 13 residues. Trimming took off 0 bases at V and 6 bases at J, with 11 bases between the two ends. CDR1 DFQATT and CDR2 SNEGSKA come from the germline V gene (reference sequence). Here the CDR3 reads CSARDLGKDGYTF. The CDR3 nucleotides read TGCAGTGCTAGAGATCTTGGGAAGGATGGCTACACCTTC.

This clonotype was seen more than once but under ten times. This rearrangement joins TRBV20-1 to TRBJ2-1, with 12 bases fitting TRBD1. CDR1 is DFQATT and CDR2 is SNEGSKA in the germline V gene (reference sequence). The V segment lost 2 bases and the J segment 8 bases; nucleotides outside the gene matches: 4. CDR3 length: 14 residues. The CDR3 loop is CSARPGQGADEQFF. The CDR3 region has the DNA TGCAGTGCTAGACCGGGACAGGGGGCCGATGAGCAGTTCTTC.

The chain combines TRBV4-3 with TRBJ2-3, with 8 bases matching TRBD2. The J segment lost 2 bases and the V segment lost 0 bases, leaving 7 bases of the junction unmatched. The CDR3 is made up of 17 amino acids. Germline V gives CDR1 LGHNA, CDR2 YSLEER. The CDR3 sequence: CASSQDLSSGYTDTQYF. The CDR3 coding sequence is TGCGCCAGCAGCCAAGATTTGTCTAGCGGGTACACAGATACGCAGTATTTT.

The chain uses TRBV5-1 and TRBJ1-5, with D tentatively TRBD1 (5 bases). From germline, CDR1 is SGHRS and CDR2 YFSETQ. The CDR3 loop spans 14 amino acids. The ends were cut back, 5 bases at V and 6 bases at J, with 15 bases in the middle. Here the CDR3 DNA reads TGCGCCAGCAGTCCGGGACGGGTTGGTCAGCCCCAGCATTTT. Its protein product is CASSPGRVGQPQHF.

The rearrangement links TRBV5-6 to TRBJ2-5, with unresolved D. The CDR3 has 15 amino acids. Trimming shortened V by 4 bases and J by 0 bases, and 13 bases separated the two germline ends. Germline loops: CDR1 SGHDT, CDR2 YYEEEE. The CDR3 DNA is TGTGCCAGCAGCCCGATGGTGGGGTACCAAGAGACCCAGTACTTC. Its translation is CASSPMVGYQETQYF.

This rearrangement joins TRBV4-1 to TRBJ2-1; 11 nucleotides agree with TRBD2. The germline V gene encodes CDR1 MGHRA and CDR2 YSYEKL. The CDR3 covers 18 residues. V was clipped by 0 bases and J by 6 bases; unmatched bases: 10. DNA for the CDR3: TGCGCCAGCAGCCAAGAAACTAGCGGGGGACCAACGGGCAATGAGCAGTTCTTC. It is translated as CASSQETSGGPTGNEQFF.

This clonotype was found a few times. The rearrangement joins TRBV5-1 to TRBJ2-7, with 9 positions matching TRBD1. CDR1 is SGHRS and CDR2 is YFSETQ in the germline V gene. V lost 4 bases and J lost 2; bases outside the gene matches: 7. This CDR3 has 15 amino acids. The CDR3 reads CASSPRGQGTYEQYF. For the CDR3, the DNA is TGCGCCAGCAGCCCGAGGGGACAGGGCACCTACGAGCAGTACTTC.

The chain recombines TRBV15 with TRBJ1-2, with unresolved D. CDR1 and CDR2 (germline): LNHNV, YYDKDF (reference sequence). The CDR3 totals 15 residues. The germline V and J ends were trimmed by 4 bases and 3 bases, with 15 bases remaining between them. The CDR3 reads CATSIRLDVDYGYTF. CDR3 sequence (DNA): TGTGCCACCAGCATCCGACTCGACGTAGACTATGGCTACACCTTC.

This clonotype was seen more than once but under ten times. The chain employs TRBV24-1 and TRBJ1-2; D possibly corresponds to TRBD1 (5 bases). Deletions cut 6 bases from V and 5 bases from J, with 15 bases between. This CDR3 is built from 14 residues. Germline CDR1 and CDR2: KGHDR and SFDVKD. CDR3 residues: CATSPTGEVYGYTF. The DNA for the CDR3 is TGTGCCACCAGTCCCACGGGGGAAGTATATGGCTACACCTTC.

CDR3 coding DNA: TGTGCCAGCAGCTCCGGGGGGGCCTCATCAGAGACCCAGTACTTC. Residues: CASSSGGASSETQYF. This chain connects TRBV7-2 to TRBJ2-5, with 8 bases lining up with TRBD2. The CDR3 loop spans 15 amino acids. V lost 4 bases and J lost 4; bases outside the gene matches: 8. The V gene's germline CDR1 is SGHTA and CDR2 FQGNSA.

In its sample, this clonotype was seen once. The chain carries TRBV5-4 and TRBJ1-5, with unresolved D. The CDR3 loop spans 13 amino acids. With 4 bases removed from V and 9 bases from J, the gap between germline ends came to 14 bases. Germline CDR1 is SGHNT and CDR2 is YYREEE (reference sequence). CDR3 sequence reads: CASSPGPLRPQHF. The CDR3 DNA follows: TGTGCCAGCAGCCCGGGCCCCCTTAGGCCCCAGCATTTT.

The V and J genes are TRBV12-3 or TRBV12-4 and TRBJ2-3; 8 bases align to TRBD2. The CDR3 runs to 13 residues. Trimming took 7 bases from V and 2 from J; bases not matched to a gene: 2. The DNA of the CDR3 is TGTGCCAGCAAACTAGCGGCCACAGATACGCAGTATTTT. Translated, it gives CASKLAATDTQYF.

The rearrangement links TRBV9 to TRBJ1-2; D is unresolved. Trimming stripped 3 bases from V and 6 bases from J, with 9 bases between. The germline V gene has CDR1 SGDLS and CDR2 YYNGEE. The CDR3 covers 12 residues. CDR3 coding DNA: TGTGCCAGCAGCGCCGACACTCATGGCTACACCTTC. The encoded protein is CASSADTHGYTF.

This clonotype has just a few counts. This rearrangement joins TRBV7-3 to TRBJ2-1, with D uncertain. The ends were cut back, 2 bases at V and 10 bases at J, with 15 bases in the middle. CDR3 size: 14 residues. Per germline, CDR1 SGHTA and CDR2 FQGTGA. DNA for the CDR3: TGTGCCAGCAGCTTAGGTCTGCCTGAGGCGGAGCAGTTCTTC. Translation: CASSLGLPEAEQFF. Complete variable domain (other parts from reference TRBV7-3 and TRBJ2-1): GAGVSQTPSNKVTEKGKYVELRCDPISGHTALYWYRQSLGQGPEFLIYFQGTGAADDSGLPNDRFFAVRPEGSVSTLKIQRTERGDSAVYLCASSLGLPEAEQFFGPGTRLTVL.

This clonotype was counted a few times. The CDR3, as DNA: TGTGCCAGCAGTCTCTCGGGACGACTAGTCTACGAGCAGTACTTC. Translation gives CASSLSGRLVYEQYF. This chain uses TRBV28 with TRBJ2-7, with D perhaps matching TRBD2 (6 bases). The germline V and J ends were trimmed by 5 bases and 3 bases, with 17 bases remaining between them. The V gene's germline CDR1 is MDHEN and CDR2 SYDVKM. CDR3 length: 15 residues.

The CDR3 nucleotides are TGCAGCGTTCGATCGGCAGGGGCAGGAGAGCAGTACTTC. This encodes CSVRSAGAGEQYF. The V and J genes are TRBV29-1 and TRBJ2-7; D may be TRBD1 (6 bases). Germline CDR1 reads SQVTM; CDR2 reads ANQGSEA. The V end lost 5 bases, the J end lost 7 bases, and 18 bases lay between the germline ends. CDR3 length: 13 residues.

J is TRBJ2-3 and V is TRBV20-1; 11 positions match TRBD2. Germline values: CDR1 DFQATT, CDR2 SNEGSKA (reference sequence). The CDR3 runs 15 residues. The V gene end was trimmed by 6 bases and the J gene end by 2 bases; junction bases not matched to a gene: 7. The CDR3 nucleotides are TGCAGTGCGCAAAGACTAGCGGGATACACAGATACGCAGTATTTT. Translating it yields CSAQRLAGYTDTQYF.

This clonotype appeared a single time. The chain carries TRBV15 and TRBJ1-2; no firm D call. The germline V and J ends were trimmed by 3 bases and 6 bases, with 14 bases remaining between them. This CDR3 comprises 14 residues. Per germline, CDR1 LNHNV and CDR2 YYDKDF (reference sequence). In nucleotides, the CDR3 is TGTGCCACCAGCAGGGATGGTAGGTTTGATGGCTACACCTTC. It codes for CATSRDGRFDGYTF.

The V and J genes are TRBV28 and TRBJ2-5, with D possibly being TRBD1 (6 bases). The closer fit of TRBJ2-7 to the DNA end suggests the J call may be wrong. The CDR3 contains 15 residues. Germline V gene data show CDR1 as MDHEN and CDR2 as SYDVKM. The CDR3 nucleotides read TGTGCCAGCAACGGGGTGGACAGCGATTACTACGAGCAGTACTTC. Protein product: CASNGVDSDYYEQYF.

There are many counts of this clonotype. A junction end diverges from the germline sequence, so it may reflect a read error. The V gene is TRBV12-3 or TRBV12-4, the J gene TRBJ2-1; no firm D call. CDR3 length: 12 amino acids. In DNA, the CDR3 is TGCGCCAGCACCCTCGGTGGCAATGAGCAGTTCTTC. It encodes CASTLGGNEQFF.

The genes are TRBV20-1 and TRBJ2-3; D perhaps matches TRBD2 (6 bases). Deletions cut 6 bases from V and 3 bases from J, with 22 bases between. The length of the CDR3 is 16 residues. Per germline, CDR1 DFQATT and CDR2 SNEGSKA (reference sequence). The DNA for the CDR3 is TGCAGTGCCAAGAGGAGGGGAATTAAGAGAACAGATACGCAGTATTTT. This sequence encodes CSAKRRGIKRTDTQYF.

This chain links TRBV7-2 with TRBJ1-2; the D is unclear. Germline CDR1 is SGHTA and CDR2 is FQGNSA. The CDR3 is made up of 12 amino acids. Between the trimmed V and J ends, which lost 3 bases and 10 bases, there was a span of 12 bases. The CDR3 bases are TGTGCCAGCAGCTTTTTGTCGGGTATCTACACCTTC. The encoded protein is CASSFLSGIYTF.

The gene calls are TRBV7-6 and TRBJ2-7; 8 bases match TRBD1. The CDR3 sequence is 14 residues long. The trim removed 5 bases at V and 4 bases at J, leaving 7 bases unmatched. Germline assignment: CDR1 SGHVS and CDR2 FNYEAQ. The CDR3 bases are TGTGCCAGCAGCCCGACAGGGGCCGTATACGAGCAGTACTTC. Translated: CASSPTGAVYEQYF.

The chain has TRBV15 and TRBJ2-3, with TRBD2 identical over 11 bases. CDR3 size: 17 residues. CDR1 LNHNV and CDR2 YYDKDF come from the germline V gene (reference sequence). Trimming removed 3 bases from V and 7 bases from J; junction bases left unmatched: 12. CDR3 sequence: CATSSPLAGGPLNTQYF. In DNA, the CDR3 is TGTGCCACCAGCAGCCCCTTAGCGGGGGGGCCCTTGAATACGCAGTATTTT.

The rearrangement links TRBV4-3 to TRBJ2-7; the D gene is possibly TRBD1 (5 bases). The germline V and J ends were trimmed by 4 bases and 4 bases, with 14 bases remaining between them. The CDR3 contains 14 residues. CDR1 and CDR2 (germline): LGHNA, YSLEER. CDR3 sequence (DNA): TGCGCCAGCAGCCCATTTTGGGGCCTTTACGAGCAGTACTTC. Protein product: CASSPFWGLYEQYF.

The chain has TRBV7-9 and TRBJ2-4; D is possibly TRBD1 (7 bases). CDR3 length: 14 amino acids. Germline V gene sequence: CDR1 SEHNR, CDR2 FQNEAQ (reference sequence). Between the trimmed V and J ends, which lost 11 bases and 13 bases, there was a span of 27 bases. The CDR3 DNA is TGTGCCGGAGGGGGCGCCTTGGCGATTAACGGGCAGTACTTC. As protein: CAGGGALAINGQYF. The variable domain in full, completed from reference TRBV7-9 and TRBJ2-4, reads DTGVSQNPRHKITKRGQNVTFRCDPISEHNRLYWYRQTLGQGPEFLTYFQNEAQLEKSRLLSDRFSAERPKGSFSTLEIQRTEQGDSAMYLCAGGGALAINGQYFGAGTRLSVL.

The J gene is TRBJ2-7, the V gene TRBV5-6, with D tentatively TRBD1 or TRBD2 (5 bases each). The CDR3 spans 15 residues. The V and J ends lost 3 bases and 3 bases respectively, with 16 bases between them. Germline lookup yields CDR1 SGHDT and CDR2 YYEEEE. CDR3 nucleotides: TGTGCCAGCAGCTCCCAGGGTTGGGGGTACTACGAGCAGTACTTC. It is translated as CASSSQGWGYYEQYF. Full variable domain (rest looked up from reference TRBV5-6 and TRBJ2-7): DAGVTQSPTHLIKTRGQQVTLRCSPKSGHDTVSWYQQALGQGPQFIFQYYEEEERQRGNFPDRFSGHQFPNYSSELNVNALLLGDSALYLCASSSQGWGYYEQYFGPGTRLTVT.

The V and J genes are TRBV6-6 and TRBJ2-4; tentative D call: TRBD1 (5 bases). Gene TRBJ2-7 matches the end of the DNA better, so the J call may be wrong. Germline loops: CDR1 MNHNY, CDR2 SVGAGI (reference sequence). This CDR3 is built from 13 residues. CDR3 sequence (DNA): TGTGCCAGCAGTTCCCAGGGAATCGGCGAGCAGTACTTC. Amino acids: CASSSQGIGEQYF.